This T cell receptor beta chain was obtained from a study of T cell responses to AZD1222 COVID-19 vaccine. Per germline, CDR1 MNHEY and CDR2 SVGAGI. V dropped 8 bases and J dropped 5; count of bases not matched to a gene: 7. The CDR3 runs 14 residues. The repertoire was sequenced with immunoSEQ multiplex PCR; TCRdb's copy has only in-frame clones and lacks some. The data hold about 170,000 clones, with roughly 92% observed a single time. This chain uses TRBV6-5 with TRBJ2-2, with 8 bases lining up with TRBD1. This receptor was taken from an adult in good health. This specimen was peripheral blood, taken on day 0 of AZD1222 vaccination. The CDR3 reads CASRLDRVTGELFF. The CDR3 DNA reads as TGTGCCAGCCGGCTGGACAGGGTTACCGGGGAGCTGTTTTTT.